The sequence of this T cell receptor (beta chain) was determined in a study of spatial heterogeneity in lung cancer. Study background: Strong correlation linked TCR transcript counts in tumor regions to a T cell module score derived from matched bulk RNA-seq.

The study, taken as a whole, reports: Expanded alpha and beta TCR counts within tumors tracked tumor mutation counts.

Time point indicated: sample taken at primary tumor resection. The CDR3 runs 13 residues. The V gene lost 5 bases and the J gene lost 9 bases, with 16 bases spanning the gap. Relative to its sample, this clonotype is medium-sized (0.01 to 0.1%). Its antigen is unidentified. TCRdb fed the 5' RACE reads into MiXCR, producing one record per CDR3 protein. The table records some 5,500 distinct CDR3 sequences, roughly a tenth of them present only once. Sequenced material: lung tumor tissue, taken at surgery. This receptor was identified in a female donor with early-stage non-small cell lung cancer. This chain uses TRBV12-3 or TRBV12-4 with TRBJ1-1, with a possible D match to TRBD1 (6 bases). CDR3 protein: CASSPGQLVKAFF. CDR3 nucleotide sequence: TGTGCCAGCAGTCCTGGACAGTTAGTTAAAGCTTTCTTT.